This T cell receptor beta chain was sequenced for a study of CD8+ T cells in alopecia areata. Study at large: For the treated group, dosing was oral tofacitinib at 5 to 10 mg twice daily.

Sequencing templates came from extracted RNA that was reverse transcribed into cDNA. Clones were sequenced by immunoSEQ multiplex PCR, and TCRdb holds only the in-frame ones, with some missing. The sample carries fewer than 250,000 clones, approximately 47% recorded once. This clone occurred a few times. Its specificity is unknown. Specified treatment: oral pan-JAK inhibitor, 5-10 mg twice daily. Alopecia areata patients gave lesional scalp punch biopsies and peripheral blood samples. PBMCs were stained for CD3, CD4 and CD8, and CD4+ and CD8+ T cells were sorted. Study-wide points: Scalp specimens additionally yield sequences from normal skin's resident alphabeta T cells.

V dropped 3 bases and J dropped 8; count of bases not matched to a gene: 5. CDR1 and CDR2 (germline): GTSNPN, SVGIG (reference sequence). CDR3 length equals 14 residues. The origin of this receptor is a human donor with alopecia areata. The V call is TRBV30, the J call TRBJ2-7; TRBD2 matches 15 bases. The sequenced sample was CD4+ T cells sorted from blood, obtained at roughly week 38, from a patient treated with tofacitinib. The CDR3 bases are TGTGCCTGGAGGGCCGGGACTAGCGGGAGGCAGCAGTACTTC. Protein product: CAWRAGTSGRQQYF.